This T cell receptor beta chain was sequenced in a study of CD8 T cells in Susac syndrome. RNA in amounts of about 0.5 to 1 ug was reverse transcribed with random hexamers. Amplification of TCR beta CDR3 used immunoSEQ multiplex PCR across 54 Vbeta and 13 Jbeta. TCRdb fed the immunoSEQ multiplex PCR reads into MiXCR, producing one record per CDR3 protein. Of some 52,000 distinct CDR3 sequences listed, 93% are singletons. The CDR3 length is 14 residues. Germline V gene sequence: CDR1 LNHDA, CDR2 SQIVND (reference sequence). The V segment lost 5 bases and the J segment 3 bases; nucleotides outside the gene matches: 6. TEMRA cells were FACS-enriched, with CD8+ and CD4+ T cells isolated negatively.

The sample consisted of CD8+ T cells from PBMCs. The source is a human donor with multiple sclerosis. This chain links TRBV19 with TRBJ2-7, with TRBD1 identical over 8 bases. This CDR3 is CASSVGQGFYEQYF. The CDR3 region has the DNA TGTGCCAGTAGTGTTGGACAGGGATTCTACGAGCAGTACTTC.